Listed below are T cell receptor beta chains from one sample, sequenced in a study of blood T cell repertoires in COVID-19. Using immunoSEQ multiplex PCR, the repertoire was profiled, and TCRdb retains in-frame clones only, with some absent. Among fewer than 80,000 clones listed, around 83% were seen once. Sequenced: peripheral blood. These receptors were taken from a woman older than 75 with acute or convalescent COVID-19. Both conserved end residues are part of each CDR3. The D gene is left open where the match is weak. Clone size is stated in some rows and not others, as once, few, many or a class when expanded.

j_call: TRBJ2-7
v_call: TRBV5-1
cdr3_length: 12
clone_size: .
d_call: .
cdr3_aa: CASSLASHEQYF
cdr3_nt: TGCGCCAGCAGCTTGGCCTCTCACGAGCAGTACTTC

j_call: TRBJ1-1
v_call: TRBV4-1
cdr3_length: 15
clone_size: .
d_call: TRBD1
cdr3_aa: CASSQPDRGMPEAFF
cdr3_nt: TGCGCCAGCAGCCAACCAGACAGGGGGATGCCTGAAGCTTTCTTT

j_call: TRBJ1-2
v_call: TRBV6-5
cdr3_length: 15
clone_size: few
d_call: .
cdr3_aa: CALATPPGAGPGYTF
cdr3_nt: TGTGCCCTAGCTACCCCTCCTGGAGCGGGCCCTGGCTACACCTTC

j_call: TRBJ2-7
v_call: TRBV5-1
cdr3_length: 15
clone_size: .
d_call: .
cdr3_aa: CASSLEGQGMHEQYF
cdr3_nt: TGCGCCAGCAGCTTGGAAGGCCAGGGGATGCACGAGCAGTACTTC

j_call: TRBJ2-3
v_call: TRBV3-1/TRBV3-2
cdr3_length: 14
clone_size: .
d_call: .
cdr3_aa: CASTPGTRTDTQYF
cdr3_nt: TGTGCCAGCACCCCCGGGACTCGAACAGATACGCAGTATTTT

j_call: TRBJ2-3
v_call: TRBV4-2
cdr3_length: 16
clone_size: once
d_call: TRBD2
cdr3_aa: CASSQDKTSGGYMQYF
cdr3_nt: TGTGCCAGCAGCCAAGATAAGACTAGCGGGGGGTACATGCAGTATTTT

j_call: TRBJ1-2
v_call: TRBV18
cdr3_length: 15
clone_size: .
d_call: TRBD1
cdr3_aa: CASSPLEGASYGYTF
cdr3_nt: TGTGCCAGCTCACCTTTGGAGGGGGCCTCTTATGGCTACACCTTC

j_call: TRBJ2-1
v_call: TRBV12-3/TRBV12-4
cdr3_length: 12
clone_size: once
d_call: .
cdr3_aa: CATKWAINEQFF
cdr3_nt: TGTGCCACCAAGTGGGCCATAAATGAGCAGTTCTTC

j_call: TRBJ2-7
v_call: TRBV7-6
cdr3_length: 11
clone_size: .
d_call: .
cdr3_aa: CASSQASEQYF
cdr3_nt: TGTGCCAGCAGCCAAGCAAGCGAGCAGTACTTC

j_call: TRBJ2-1
v_call: TRBV19
cdr3_length: 15
clone_size: .
d_call: .
cdr3_aa: CASSIDISARNEQFF
cdr3_nt: TGTGCCAGTAGTATAGATATATCGGCTAGGAATGAGCAGTTCTTC

j_call: TRBJ2-5
v_call: TRBV11-2
cdr3_length: 15
clone_size: .
d_call: .
cdr3_aa: CASTSQPGDEETQYF
cdr3_nt: TGTGCCAGCACCTCCCAACCGGGGGACGAGGAGACCCAGTACTTC

j_call: TRBJ1-2
v_call: TRBV6-5
cdr3_length: 13
clone_size: .
d_call: .
cdr3_aa: CASDTDRNYGYTF
cdr3_nt: TGTGCCAGTGACACGGACAGAAACTATGGCTACACCTTC

j_call: TRBJ2-3
v_call: TRBV7-9
cdr3_length: 16
clone_size: .
d_call: TRBD2
cdr3_aa: CASITTSGGAPDTQYF
cdr3_nt: TGTGCCAGCATTACTACTAGCGGGGGGGCCCCAGATACGCAGTATTTT

j_call: TRBJ1-2
v_call: TRBV7-9
cdr3_length: 12
clone_size: .
d_call: .
cdr3_aa: CASSRTVYGYTF
cdr3_nt: TGTGCCAGCAGCCGGACAGTCTATGGCTACACCTTC

j_call: TRBJ2-5
v_call: TRBV2
cdr3_length: 15
clone_size: many
d_call: TRBD1
cdr3_aa: CASSWDRGFQETQYF
cdr3_nt: TGTGCCAGCAGTTGGGACAGGGGGTTCCAAGAGACCCAGTACTTC